A selection of T cell receptor beta chains follows, all from one sample in a study of graft-versus-host responses after intestinal transplantation. These receptors lack a known antigen. The assay was immunoSEQ multiplex PCR, and TCRdb's table has in-frame clones only and misses some. The sample lists about 130,000 clones; roughly nine tenths were seen once. The sequenced sample was unstimulated CD4+ T cells sorted from spleen or lymph node cells, obtained before intestinal transplant. The origin of the receptors is a human donor who received an intestinal transplant. Both conserved end residues are part of each CDR3. D genes are given only for firm matches. Clone size is given for some rows only: seen once, a few or many times, or a class if the clone is expanded.

TGTGCCAGCAGTGCCTTGGACGGAGGCACAGATACGCAGTATTTT,CASSALDGGTDTQYF,-,15,-,TRBJ2-3,TRBV6-5
TGTGCTAGTGGTCCGGCGGACAGCCATCAGCCCCAGCATTTT,CASGPADSHQPQHF,-,14,-,TRBJ1-5,TRBV12-5
TGTGCCAGCAGCCTGGGACGGATCCGAGGGACCCAGTACTTC,CASSLGRIRGTQYF,-,14,-,TRBJ2-5,TRBV11-1
TGCGCCAGCAGCTTCGGGCAGACAATCGATTCACCCCTCCACTTT,CASSFGQTIDSPLHF,-,15,-,TRBJ1-6,TRBV5-1
TGTGCCAGCAGTCCCGCCGGGACAGCCTCCTACGAGCAGTACTTC,CASSPAGTASYEQYF,TRBD1,15,-,TRBJ2-7,TRBV6-5
TGCGCCAGCAGCGCGGGGCAGTCGTTCAACGTCCTGACTTTC,CASSAGQSFNVLTF,-,14,-,TRBJ2-6,TRBV5-1
TGTGCCAGCAGTAAGTCATGGAATACGCAGTATTTT,CASSKSWNTQYF,-,12,-,TRBJ2-3,TRBV9
TGTGCCAGCAGTTCAAGCGGGGGGACGAACACCGGGGAGCTGTTTTTT,CASSSSGGTNTGELFF,TRBD2,16,once,TRBJ2-2,TRBV6-6
TGTGCCAGCAAGGGAGGGGTTGCGGAAAAACTGTTTTTT,CASKGGVAEKLFF,-,13,-,TRBJ1-4,TRBV2
TGTGCCAGCAGCCAGTCTGACAGGGCTAACTATGGCTACACCTTC,CASSQSDRANYGYTF,TRBD1,15,-,TRBJ1-2,TRBV4-2